This T cell receptor beta chain was observed in a study of response to subunit inactivated influenza vaccine (dated by TCRdb to 2016 to 2019). At the level of the whole study: Deep quantitative T cell receptor repertoire profiling was used in the study to track responses to a trivalent subunit inactivated influenza vaccine. What the research found in general, with its limitations: It was suggested by the authors that each seasonal influenza vaccination may recruit only a limited number of new T cells.

This clonotype was counted between two and nine times. It has no known antigen specificity. No clone much larger than this one lies a single base away; base qualities are absent. Library method: RT-PCR. Sequencing used an Illumina HiSeq 2500. TCRdb trimmed the raw reads at Q25, called clones with MiXCR and kept productive beta chains. For every CDR3 protein sequence, its rows merge into one entry that carries the most common genes and DNA. Here the sample has fewer than 350,000 distinct CDR3 sequences; 21% occur a single time. The top ten clones comprise approximately 10% of the sample. Reading from cysteine to phenylalanine, the CDR3 counts 16 amino acids. Just CDR3 DNA is preserved here, 48 bases in frame from base 1. Via the germline V gene (reference sequence), CDR1 is DFQATT and CDR2 SNEGSKA. Relative to germline, V is 0 bases shorter and J is 0 bases shorter, with 15 bases between their ends.

This sequence was found in a man aged 50-75 years who received an inactivated influenza vaccine. Donor details come from another sample of the same person, matched by shared clones. Sequenced material: PBMCs from blood, taken about 19 months after vaccination. Rearrangement joined TRBV20-1 to TRBJ2-7, with a tentative D gene TRBD2 over 6 matching bases. The CDR3 reads CSARDPLGGSSYEQYF. Read as DNA, the sequence is TGCAGTGCTAGAGACCCCCTCGGAGGGAGCTCCTACGAGCAGTACTTC.